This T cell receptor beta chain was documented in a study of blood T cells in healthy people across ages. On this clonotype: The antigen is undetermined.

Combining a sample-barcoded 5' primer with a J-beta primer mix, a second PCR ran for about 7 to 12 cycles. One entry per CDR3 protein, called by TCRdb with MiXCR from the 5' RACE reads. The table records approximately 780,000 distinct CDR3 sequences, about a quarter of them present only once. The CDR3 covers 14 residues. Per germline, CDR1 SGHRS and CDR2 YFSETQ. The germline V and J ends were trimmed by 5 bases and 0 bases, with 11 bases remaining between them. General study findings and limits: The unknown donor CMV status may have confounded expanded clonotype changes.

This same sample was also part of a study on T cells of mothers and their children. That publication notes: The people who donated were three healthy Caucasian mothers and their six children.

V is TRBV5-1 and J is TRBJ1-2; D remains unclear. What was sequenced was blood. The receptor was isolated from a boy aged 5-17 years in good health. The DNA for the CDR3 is TGCGCCAGCAGTGGAGACACCGCTAACTATGGCTACACCTTC. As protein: CASSGDTANYGYTF.